This passage covers 28 T cell receptor beta chains from one sample sequenced in a study of cytomegalovirus exposure and HLA in healthy donors. Primers for the PCR totalled 60 Vbeta and 13 Jbeta. Only in-frame clones appear in the TCRdb table, and some are missing; sequencing was by immunoSEQ multiplex PCR. The sample contains approximately 120,000 clones, about 84% of which appear only once. The sample was PBMCs. These receptors all stem from a middle-aged man in good health and CMV-seronegative.

This clone was seen a few times. The chain combines TRBV28 with TRBJ2-2, with 8 bases identical to TRBD1. The CDR3 contains 15 residues. Germline assignment: CDR1 MDHEN and CDR2 SYDVKM. J lost 5 bases, V lost 3 bases, and 5 bases had no gene match. The CDR3 sequence: CASSLWTGSTGELFF. The DNA of the CDR3 is TGTGCCAGCAGTTTGTGGACAGGGAGTACCGGGGAGCTGTTTTTT.

V gene TRBV11-3 combines with J gene TRBJ2-7; tentatively, D is TRBD1 (7 bases). The CDR3 runs 13 residues. From germline, CDR1 is SGHNT and CDR2 YENEEA. With 3 bases removed from V and 8 bases from J, the gap between germline ends came to 14 bases. CDR3 DNA sequence: TGTGCCAGCAGCTTGAGACAGGGAGGCAAGCAGTACTTC. This sequence encodes CASSLRQGGKQYF.

The chain is built from TRBV7-9 and TRBJ1-1, with 8 bases fitting TRBD1. The CDR3 loop spans 15 amino acids. Per the germline V gene, CDR1 is SEHNR and CDR2 is FQNEAQ (reference sequence). J lost 1 base, V lost 5 bases, and 6 bases had no gene match. CDR3: CASSPVTGENTEAFF. The CDR3 nucleotides read TGTGCCAGCAGCCCAGTGACAGGGGAGAACACTGAAGCTTTCTTT.

The chain combines TRBV5-1 with TRBJ1-1; 9 bases align to TRBD1. V was pared by 0 bases and J by 5 bases, with 5 bases of the junction left unmatched. Germline loops: CDR1 SGHRS, CDR2 YFSETQ. The CDR3 is 15 residues long. CDR3 residues: CASSLADRGWTEAFF. As DNA, the CDR3 is TGCGCCAGCAGCTTGGCCGACAGGGGGTGGACTGAAGCTTTCTTT.

CDR3 region: CASSPLAGANTDTQYF. The CDR3 DNA reads as TGTGCCAGCAGCCCTCTAGCGGGGGCGAACACAGATACGCAGTATTTT. The chain links TRBV14 to TRBJ2-3; 10 nucleotides agree with TRBD2. CDR3 size: 16 residues. Germline CDR1 is SGHDN and CDR2 is FVKESK. Unmatched junction bases numbered 6, after V lost 4 bases and J lost 2 bases.

The genes are TRBV5-4 and TRBJ2-6; 8 bases are a match to TRBD1. There are 17 residues in the CDR3. Trimming at V came to 4 bases and at J to 8 bases, leaving 14 bases not matched to a gene. CDR1 SGHNT and CDR2 YYREEE come from the germline V gene (reference sequence). CDR3 nucleotide sequence: TGTGCCAGCAGCCCCAGACTGATAGGACAGGGCCCCAACGTCCTGACTTTC. The encoded protein is CASSPRLIGQGPNVLTF.

For this clone: One junction end does not reproduce the germline sequence, and a read error may be involved. The V call is TRBV7-8, the J call TRBJ2-6; possible D gene TRBD1, 5 bases. Germline V gene data show CDR1 as SGHVS and CDR2 as FQNEAQ. The CDR3 loop spans 16 amino acids. The CDR3: CASSPQPISGANGLTF. The CDR3 bases are TGTGCCAGCAGCCCCCAGCCAATCTCTGGGGCCAACGGCCTGACTTTC.

The chain employs TRBV28 and TRBJ1-6; unclear D gene. Deletions cut 7 bases from V and 10 bases from J, with 20 bases between. CDR1 is MDHEN, CDR2 SYDVKM, per germline. The CDR3 loop spans 15 amino acids. The CDR3 coding sequence is TGTGCCAGCAATACCCCGGACGGACGGAGGTCACCCCTCCACTTT. Translation: CASNTPDGRRSPLHF.

This clone is a singleton in its sample. V and J are TRBV7-9 and TRBJ1-3; D is perhaps TRBD1 (5 bases). This CDR3 has 15 residues. Germline assignment: CDR1 SEHNR and CDR2 FQNEAQ (reference sequence). Deletions cut 2 bases from V and 2 bases from J, with 10 bases between. Here the CDR3 reads CASSLSAGTGNTIYF. The DNA of the CDR3 is TGTGCCAGCAGCTTATCGGCAGGGACTGGAAACACCATATATTTT.

The sample holds one count of this clone. CDR3: CASRFNPTGELFF. Here the CDR3 DNA reads TGTGCCAGCAGGTTCAATCCCACCGGGGAGCTGTTTTTT. The chain combines TRBV9 with TRBJ2-2; D unclear. V was shortened by 5 bases and J by 4 bases, with 9 bases between the two germline ends. This CDR3 contains 13 residues. The V gene's germline CDR1 is SGDLS and CDR2 YYNGEE.

The V gene is TRBV7-7, the J gene TRBJ1-1; the D gene is possibly TRBD1 (5 bases). The CDR3 sequence is 13 residues long. V was trimmed by 5 bases and J by 5 bases, leaving 12 bases between them. In germline, CDR1 is SSHAT, CDR2 FNYEAQ (reference sequence). The CDR3 bases are TGTGCCAGCAGCCTCCTCAGGGATACTGAAGCTTTCTTT. Its protein product is CASSLLRDTEAFF.

This clone appeared once. The rearrangement links TRBV6-1 to TRBJ1-2; possible D gene TRBD1, 6 bases. Trimming shortened V by 4 bases and J by 4 bases, and 16 bases separated the two germline ends. CDR3 size: 15 residues. CDR1 and CDR2 from the germline V gene are MNHNS and SASEGT. CDR3 region: CASSGFRGGPYGYTF. DNA of the CDR3: TGTGCCAGCAGTGGATTCAGGGGAGGGCCCTATGGCTACACCTTC.

This clone was detected once. The CDR3 here is CASSTRDRNVANTGELFF. The CDR3 nucleotides are TGTGCCAGTAGTACCAGGGACAGAAACGTCGCGAACACCGGGGAGCTGTTTTTT. The chain is built from TRBV19 and TRBJ2-2, with 7 bases that match TRBD1. The CDR3 is 18 residues long. V gave up 4 bases and J gave up 0 bases; unmatched junction bases: 11. Germline V gives CDR1 LNHDA, CDR2 SQIVND (reference sequence).

The J gene is TRBJ1-3, the V gene TRBV7-9; TRBD1 agrees at 7 bases. Germline V gene sequence: CDR1 SEHNR, CDR2 FQNEAQ (reference sequence). There are 14 residues in the CDR3. The V segment lost 5 bases and the J segment 4 bases; nucleotides outside the gene matches: 5. The CDR3 loop is CASSISTGGNTIYF. DNA for the CDR3: TGTGCCAGCAGCATCTCGACAGGGGGAAACACCATATATTTT.

The rearrangement joins TRBV11-3 to TRBJ2-5, with 7 bases aligning to TRBD2. CDR3 size: 14 residues. After removal of 1 base from V and 2 bases from J, the junction contained 1 base not matched to a gene. Germline V lookup: CDR1 SGHNT, CDR2 YENEEA. The CDR3 DNA reads as TGTGCCAGCAGCTTAGGGGGGGGTCAAGAGACCCAGTACTTC. It encodes CASSLGGGQETQYF.

The chain joins TRBV27 to TRBJ2-5; possibly TRBD2 for D (5 bases). CDR1 MNHEY and CDR2 SMNVEV come from the germline V gene (reference sequence). V lost 6 bases and J lost 4, with 21 bases in between. The CDR3 covers 16 residues. The DNA of the CDR3 is TGTGCCAGCAGCCAACAAGGACCTACGGGGATAGAGACCCAGTACTTC. Protein: CASSQQGPTGIETQYF.

This chain joins TRBV7-3 and TRBJ1-2; D gene unclear. V was pared by 1 base and J by 8 bases, with 11 bases between. In germline, CDR1 is SGHTA, CDR2 FQGTGA. CDR3 length equals 13 residues. CDR3 sequence: CASSLSPGIGYTF. As DNA, the CDR3 is TGTGCCAGCAGCTTAAGTCCGGGGATCGGCTACACCTTC.

This chain's CDR3 is CASSPGGKQGEQYF. The CDR3 DNA reads TGTGCCAGCAGCCCGGGGGGGAAACAGGGCGAGCAGTACTTC. This chain uses TRBV7-6 with TRBJ2-5; 8 nucleotides align to TRBD2. The J call may be in error: the DNA end matches TRBJ2-7 better. CDR1 and CDR2 from the germline V gene are SGHVS and FNYEAQ. The CDR3 loop spans 14 amino acids.

This clone appeared a few times. CDR3 nucleotides: TGCGCCAGCAGCCAAGAGAGTAACAATCAGCCCCAGCATTTT. Residues: CASSQESNNQPQHF. The chain links TRBV4-1 to TRBJ1-5; the D is unclear. This CDR3 spans 14 amino acids. Trimming took off 0 bases at V and 3 bases at J, with 6 bases between the two ends. Germline lookup yields CDR1 MGHRA and CDR2 YSYEKL.

The J gene is TRBJ2-1, the V gene TRBV19, with 8 positions matching TRBD2. J lost 10 bases, V lost 11 bases, and 10 bases had no gene match. This CDR3 has 12 residues. Germline lookup yields CDR1 LNHDA and CDR2 SQIVND (reference sequence). Written as DNA, the CDR3 is TGTGCCGCGAGGGCGGGAGGAGGGGAGCAGTTCTTC. This codes for CAARAGGGEQFF.

In this sample, this clone turned up once. This sequence joins TRBV19 and TRBJ1-5; no reliable D call. V was trimmed by 7 bases and J by 4 bases, leaving 11 bases between them. There are 13 residues in the CDR3. CDR1 is LNHDA and CDR2 is SQIVND in the germline V gene (reference sequence). CDR3 nucleotide sequence: TGTGCCAGTACTACCCTAGCTAATCAGCCCCAGCATTTT. Protein sequence: CASTTLANQPQHF.

The rearrangement uses TRBV20-1 and TRBJ1-5; perhaps TRBD1 as D (5 bases). Germline V lookup: CDR1 DFQATT, CDR2 SNEGSKA (reference sequence). The CDR3 spans 11 residues. With 5 bases removed from V and 13 bases from J, the gap between germline ends came to 15 bases. This CDR3 reads CSAGVGTSQHF. DNA of the CDR3: TGCAGTGCTGGCGTTGGGACTTCACAGCATTTT.

This clone was recorded a few times. V usage is TRBV5-1 and J usage is TRBJ2-5, with D maybe TRBD2 (5 bases). V lost 4 bases and J 3 bases, leaving 16 bases between the germline ends. The germline V gene has CDR1 SGHRS and CDR2 YFSETQ. There are 15 residues in the CDR3. The CDR3 reads CASSVPRTGEETQYF. The DNA for the CDR3 is TGCGCCAGCAGCGTCCCGCGGACCGGGGAAGAGACCCAGTACTTC. Complete variable domain (other parts from reference TRBV5-1 and TRBJ2-5): KAGVTQTPRYLIKTRGQQVTLSCSPISGHRSVSWYQQTPGQGLQFLFEYFSETQRNKGNFPGRFSGRQFSNSRSEMNVSTLELGDSALYLCASSVPRTGEETQYFGPGTRLLVL.

The V gene is TRBV7-6, the J gene TRBJ1-4, with TRBD1 matching 10 bases. V dropped 5 bases and J dropped 8; count of bases not matched to a gene: 8. The CDR3 spans 15 residues. Germline V gene lookup returns CDR1 SGHVS and CDR2 FNYEAQ. This CDR3 reads CASSLEGQGWEKLFF. DNA for the CDR3: TGTGCCAGCAGCCTCGAGGGACAGGGGTGGGAAAAACTGTTTTTT.

This chain links TRBV4-2 with TRBJ1-1; D call uncertain. V gave up 0 bases and J gave up 3 bases, with 11 bases separating them. The CDR3 contains 15 residues. CDR1 is LGHNA, CDR2 YNFKEQ, per germline. The CDR3 DNA sequence: TGTGCCAGCAGCCAAGAGAGGAGGGTAGACACTGAAGCTTTCTTT. It yields the protein CASSQERRVDTEAFF.

This rearrangement joins TRBV4-2 to TRBJ2-1; 8 bases fit TRBD2. J gave up 3 bases and V 4 bases, and 5 bases lay outside the gene matches. The CDR3 sequence is 15 residues long. Germline lookup yields CDR1 LGHNA and CDR2 YNFKEQ. This CDR3 reads CASSRSGGDYNEQFF. In DNA form, the CDR3 reads TGTGCCAGCAGCCGTTCGGGGGGGGACTACAATGAGCAGTTCTTC.

The genes are TRBV7-2 and TRBJ2-7, with D perhaps matching TRBD2 (6 bases). Trimming left V 4 bases short and J 6 bases short, with 16 bases between. The V gene's germline CDR1 is SGHTA and CDR2 FQGNSA. This CDR3 comprises 14 residues. For the CDR3, the DNA is TGTGCCAGCAGCTCCCGACTAGAAAGGGTCGAGCAGTACTTC. Protein: CASSSRLERVEQYF.

CDR3 coding DNA: TGTGCCAGCAGCCAAGATGACGGATCCGGGGCCCTCCACTTT. This encodes CASSQDDGSGALHF. The chain links TRBV4-2 to TRBJ1-6; D is uncertain. The V and J ends lost 0 bases and 14 bases respectively, with 14 bases between them. This CDR3 has 14 residues. Germline values: CDR1 LGHNA, CDR2 YNFKEQ.